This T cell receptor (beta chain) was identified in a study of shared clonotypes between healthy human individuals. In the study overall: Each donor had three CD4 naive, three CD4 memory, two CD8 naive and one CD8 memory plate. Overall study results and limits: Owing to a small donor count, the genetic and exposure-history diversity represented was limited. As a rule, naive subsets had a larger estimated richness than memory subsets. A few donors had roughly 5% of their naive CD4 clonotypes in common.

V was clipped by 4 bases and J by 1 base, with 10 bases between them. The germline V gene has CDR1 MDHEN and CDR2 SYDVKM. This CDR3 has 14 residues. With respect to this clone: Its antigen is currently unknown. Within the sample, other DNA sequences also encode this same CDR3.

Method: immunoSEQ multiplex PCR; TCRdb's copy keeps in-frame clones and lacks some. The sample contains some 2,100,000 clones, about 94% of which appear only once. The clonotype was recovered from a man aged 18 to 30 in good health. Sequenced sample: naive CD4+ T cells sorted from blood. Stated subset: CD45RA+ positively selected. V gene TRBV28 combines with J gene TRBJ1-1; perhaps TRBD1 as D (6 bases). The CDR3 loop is CASSSPGQNTEAFF. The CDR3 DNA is TGTGCCAGCAGTTCCCCGGGACAGAACACTGAAGCTTTCTTT.